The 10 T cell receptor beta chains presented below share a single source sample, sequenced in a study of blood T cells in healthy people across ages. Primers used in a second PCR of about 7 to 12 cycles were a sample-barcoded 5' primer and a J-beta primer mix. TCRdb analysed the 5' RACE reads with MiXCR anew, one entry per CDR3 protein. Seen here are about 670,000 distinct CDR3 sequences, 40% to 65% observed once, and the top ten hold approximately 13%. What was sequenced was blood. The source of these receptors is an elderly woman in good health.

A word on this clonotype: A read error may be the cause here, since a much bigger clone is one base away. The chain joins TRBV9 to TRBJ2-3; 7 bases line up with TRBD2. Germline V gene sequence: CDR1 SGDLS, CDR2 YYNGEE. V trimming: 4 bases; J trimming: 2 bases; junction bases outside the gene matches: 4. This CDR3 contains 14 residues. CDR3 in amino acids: CASSNGTNTDTQYF. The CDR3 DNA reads TGTGCCAGCAGCAACGGGACTAACACAGATACGCAGTATTTT.

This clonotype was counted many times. CDR3 DNA sequence: TGTGCCACGGACGGGGACTATGGCTACACCTTC. Protein sequence: CATDGDYGYTF. V and J are TRBV10-3 and TRBJ1-2; D unclear. This CDR3 comprises 11 residues. Trimming stripped 10 bases from V and 3 bases from J, with 9 bases between. The V gene's germline CDR1 is ENHRY and CDR2 SYGVKD.

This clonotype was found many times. The CDR3 protein is CASSLTAGDHEQYF. The CDR3 coding sequence is TGCGCCAGCAGCTTGACCGCAGGGGATCACGAGCAGTACTTC. The genes are TRBV5-1 and TRBJ2-7; D possibly corresponds to TRBD1 (6 bases). In germline, CDR1 is SGHRS, CDR2 YFSETQ. V was trimmed by 1 base and J by 5 bases, leaving 13 bases between them. The CDR3 length is 14 residues.

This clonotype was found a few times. In DNA form, the CDR3 reads TGCGCCAGCAGCCCCGACCAGGCGTACAATGAGCAGTACTTC. This encodes CASSPDQAYNEQYF. The chain couples TRBV5-1 to TRBJ2-7; D unresolved. The V end was cut by 4 bases, the J end by 7 bases, with 18 bases between. Germline V gives CDR1 SGHRS, CDR2 YFSETQ. The CDR3 runs to 14 residues.

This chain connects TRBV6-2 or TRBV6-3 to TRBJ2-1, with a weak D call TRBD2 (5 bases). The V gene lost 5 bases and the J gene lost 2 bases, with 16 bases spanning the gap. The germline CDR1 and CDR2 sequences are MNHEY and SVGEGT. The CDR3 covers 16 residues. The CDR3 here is CASSARSSVTYNEQFF. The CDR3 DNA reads TGTGCCAGCAGTGCACGTAGTAGCGTGACCTACAATGAGCAGTTCTTC.

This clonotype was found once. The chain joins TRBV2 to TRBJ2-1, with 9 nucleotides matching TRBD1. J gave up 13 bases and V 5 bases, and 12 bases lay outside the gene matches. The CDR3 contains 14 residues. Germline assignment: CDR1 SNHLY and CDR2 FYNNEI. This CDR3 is CASSQDRGGETQFF. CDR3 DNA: TGTGCCAGCAGTCAGGACAGGGGAGGAGAGACCCAGTTCTTC.

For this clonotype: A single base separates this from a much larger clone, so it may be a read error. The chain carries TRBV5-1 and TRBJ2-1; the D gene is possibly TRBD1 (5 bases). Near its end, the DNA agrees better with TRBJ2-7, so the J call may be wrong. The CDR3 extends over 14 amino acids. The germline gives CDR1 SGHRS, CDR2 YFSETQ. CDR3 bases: TGCGCCAGCAGCAAGGGGTCAGCCTACAATGAGCAGTACTTC. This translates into CASSKGSAYNEQYF.

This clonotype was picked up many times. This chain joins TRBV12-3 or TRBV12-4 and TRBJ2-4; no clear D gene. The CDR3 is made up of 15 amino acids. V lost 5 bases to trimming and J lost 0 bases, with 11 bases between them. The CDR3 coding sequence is TGTGCCAGCAGTGGCTCTCATCTAGCCAAAAACATTCAGTACTTC. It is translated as CASSGSHLAKNIQYF.

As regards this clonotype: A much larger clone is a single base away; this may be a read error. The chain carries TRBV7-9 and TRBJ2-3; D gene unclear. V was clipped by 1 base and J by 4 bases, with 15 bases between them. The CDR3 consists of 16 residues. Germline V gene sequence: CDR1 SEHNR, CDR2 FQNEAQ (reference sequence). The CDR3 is CASSLGIRDGSDTQYF. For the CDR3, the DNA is TGTGCCAGCAGCTTAGGTATTCGAGACGGGTCAGATACGCAGTATTTT.

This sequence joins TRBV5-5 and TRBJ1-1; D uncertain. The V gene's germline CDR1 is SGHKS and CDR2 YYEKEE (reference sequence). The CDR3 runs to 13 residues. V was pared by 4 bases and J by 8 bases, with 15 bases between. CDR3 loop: CASSPRRATEAFF. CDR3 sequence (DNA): TGTGCCAGCAGCCCTCGAAGGGCGACCGAAGCTTTCTTT.